These T cell receptor beta chains were read from a single sample in a study of blood T cell repertoires in COVID-19. Libraries were prepared by immunoSEQ multiplex PCR; TCRdb keeps only in-frame clonotypes and omits some of them. This sample has 50,000 to 65,000 clones; approximately 86% occur once, and the top ten carry around 5%. Sequencing input: peripheral blood. These receptors all come from a man aged 70-80 years with acute or convalescent COVID-19. Each CDR3 is given with its conserved first and last residue. Fields, in order: V gene, D gene, J gene, clone size, CDR3 DNA, CDR3 protein. The D gene is left open where the match is weak. Rows give clone size only sometimes, using once, few, many, or a class for an expanded clone.

TRBV28	TRBD2	TRBJ2-1	-	TGTGCCAGCAGTTTGGTAGCGGGGCACTCAGACAATGAGCAGTTCTTC	CASSLVAGHSDNEQFF
TRBV4-1	-	TRBJ2-5	-	TGCGCCAGCAGCCAAGGCCAGGGGCGGTTCGAAGAGACCCAGTACTTC	CASSQGQGRFEETQYF
TRBV5-1	-	TRBJ2-4	-	TGCGCCAGCAGCCTCCTCCAAGGAGGCATTCAGTACTTC	CASSLLQGGIQYF
TRBV6-5	-	TRBJ2-1	-	TGTGCCAGCAGTCCAGTAGACATCTCCTACAATGAGCAGTTCTTC	CASSPVDISYNEQFF
TRBV2	TRBD1	TRBJ1-4	-	TGTGCCAGCACCGCGACAGGGGCCCTAGGAAAACTGTTTTTT	CASTATGALGKLFF
TRBV3-1/TRBV3-2	TRBD1	TRBJ2-1	-	TGTGCCAGCAGCCTAAGGGACAGTTGGGATGAGCAGTTCTTC	CASSLRDSWDEQFF
TRBV2	TRBD1	TRBJ1-1	-	TGTGCCAGCGTAGGGACAGGGCCTGGCACTGAAGCTTTCTTT	CASVGTGPGTEAFF
TRBV5-6	-	TRBJ1-2	-	TGTGCCAGCAGCCCGGGGACAATCAACTATGGCTACACCTTC	CASSPGTINYGYTF
TRBV3-1/TRBV3-2	TRBD1	TRBJ1-1	-	TGTGCCAGCAGCCTGGACAGGGGGGCAAGAATCACTGAAGCTTTCTTT	CASSLDRGARITEAFF
TRBV11-2	-	TRBJ2-1	-	TGTGCCAGCAGCTTAGATGTCAACAGTGGCGACAATGAGCAGTTCTTC	CASSLDVNSGDNEQFF
TRBV10-3	-	TRBJ2-7	-	TGTGCCATCAGTGGGGGCAGGGTAAATTACGACGAGCAGTACTTC	CAISGGRVNYDEQYF
TRBV3-1/TRBV3-2	TRBD1	TRBJ2-5	-	TGTGCCACTGGACAGGGGTTGGAGACCCAGTACTTC	CATGQGLETQYF
TRBV3-1/TRBV3-2	TRBD2	TRBJ2-7	-	TGTGCCAGCAGCCGTAGCGGGGGGCTGAACGAGCAGTACTTC	CASSRSGGLNEQYF
TRBV2	-	TRBJ1-1	-	TGTGCCAGCAGTGAGAGAGGGGCGGGAGGCACTGAAGCTTTCTTT	CASSERGAGGTEAFF
TRBV18	-	TRBJ2-7	once	TGTGCCAGCTCCGAAGGCAGGGGAACCTACGAGCAGTACTTC	CASSEGRGTYEQYF
TRBV6-1	TRBD1	TRBJ2-3	-	TGTGCCAGCAGTGAAGCTGGGACAGCCTGGAGCACAGATACGCAGTATTTT	CASSEAGTAWSTDTQYF
TRBV5-4	-	TRBJ2-2	-	TGTGCCAGCGGTATGGACAGAAGCACCGGGGAGCTGTTTTTT	CASGMDRSTGELFF
TRBV5-1	-	TRBJ1-4	-	TGCGCCAGCAGCCAAGGGGTGGCGGGGGGCTTTAATGAAAAACTGTTTTTT	CASSQGVAGGFNEKLFF
TRBV4-1	TRBD1	TRBJ2-1	-	TGCGCCAGCAGCCACCCCAAACCGGGACAGGGGATGTACAATGAGCAGTTCTTC	CASSHPKPGQGMYNEQFF
TRBV7-6	TRBD2	TRBJ2-1	-	TGTGCCAGCAGCCCCCAACGGGTAGCGGGGGACAATGAGCAGTTCTTC	CASSPQRVAGDNEQFF
TRBV12-5	-	TRBJ1-1	-	TGTGCTAGTGGTTTGAAGGAGGGGCCCGGGGACACTGAAGCTTTCTTT	CASGLKEGPGDTEAFF
TRBV2	TRBD1	TRBJ1-5	-	TGTGCCAGCAGTCGGGGACAGGGGGCCCAGCCCCAGCATTTT	CASSRGQGAQPQHF
TRBV3-1/TRBV3-2	TRBD1	TRBJ1-2	-	TGTGCCAGCAGCCAAGACCCGGGACAGGGTTTTTATGGCTACACCTTC	CASSQDPGQGFYGYTF
TRBV15	-	TRBJ2-3	-	TGTGCCACCAGCAGAGGAGGGCAGGGAGGAACAGATACGCAGTATTTT	CATSRGGQGGTDTQYF
TRBV23-1	-	TRBJ2-1	-	TGCGCCAGCAGTCAACCCCTATGGGGCAGCAATGAGCAGTTCTTC	CASSQPLWGSNEQFF
TRBV5-5	-	TRBJ2-1	-	TGTGCCAGCAGCTCGTACAGGGGAGGCAATGAGCAGTTCTTC	CASSSYRGGNEQFF
TRBV6-5	-	TRBJ1-6	-	TGTGCCAGCAGTTACAGGGGACACAATTCACCCCTCCACTTT	CASSYRGHNSPLHF
TRBV19	TRBD1	TRBJ1-2	-	TGTGCCAGTAGCCTGACAGGGGTCAACTATGGCTACACCTTC	CASSLTGVNYGYTF